What follows are 9 T cell receptor beta chains derived from one specimen sequenced in a study of regulatory T cells in long-lasting Graves disease. Time point of the sample: newly diagnosed GD, antithyroid drugs for less than 3 months. From RNA extracted from PBMCs, the TCR library was made. HTBI primers from iRepertoire and Arm-PCR of CDR3 regions yielded the TCR beta libraries. Via MiXCR, TCRdb re-called the multiplex PCR reads, giving one row per CDR3 protein. The data contain 680,000 or so distinct CDR3 sequences, roughly 15% of them seen just once; the ten biggest clones take up 18%. This sample also belongs to another study, concerning T cells in Graves' hyperthyroidism and ophthalmopathy.

Sequencing was performed on peripheral blood mononuclear cells (PBMCs), taken at new diagnosis, from a patient treated with antithyroid drugs. The source is a woman aged 25 to 39 with Graves disease.

The gene calls are TRBV12-5 and TRBJ2-5; tentatively, D is TRBD2 (6 bases). V was clipped by 4 bases and J by 7 bases, with 10 bases between them. Germline values: CDR1 LGHNT, CDR2 FRNRAP. The CDR3 loop spans 12 amino acids. The CDR3 is CASGWGDGTQYF. DNA of the CDR3: TGTGCTAGTGGTTGGGGGGATGGGACCCAGTACTTC.

This clonotype came up many times. An end of the junction differs from the germline gene, which may be a read error. The CDR3: CASSLGQSYEQYF. CDR3 sequence (DNA): TGTGCCAGCAGCCTAGGACAGTCTTACGAGCAGTACTTC. This chain joins TRBV5-1 and TRBJ2-7; weak D call: TRBD1 (6 bases). The CDR3 contains 13 residues. Germline-derived CDR1 and CDR2 are SGHRS and YFSETQ.

The chain couples TRBV9 to TRBJ2-7; D is perhaps TRBD1 or TRBD2 (5 bases each). Deletions cut 3 bases from V and 7 bases from J, with 17 bases between. CDR1 and CDR2 (germline): SGDLS, YYNGEE. The CDR3 has 14 residues. In DNA, the CDR3 is TGTGCCAGCAGCGCTTGGGACCCAATGGGGGAGCAGTACTTC. Its translation: CASSAWDPMGEQYF.

There are many counts of this clonotype. The CDR3 loop is CSIRDSNTGELFF. CDR3 DNA sequence: TGCAGCATTCGGGACAGTAACACCGGGGAGCTGTTTTTT. The rearrangement links TRBV29-1 to TRBJ2-2; 7 bases are shared with TRBD1. The CDR3 consists of 13 residues. Trimming at V came to 8 bases and at J to 2 bases, leaving 5 bases not matched to a gene. Germline CDR1 SQVTM, CDR2 ANQGSEA.

At least ten counts were recorded for this clonotype. The chain has TRBV6-1 and TRBJ2-1; D not resolved. Germline V lookup: CDR1 MNHNS, CDR2 SASEGT. Trimming took 7 bases from V and 1 from J, leaving 8 bases between them. The CDR3 is 13 amino acids. This CDR3 is CASKGLSYNEQFF. The CDR3 coding sequence is TGTGCCAGCAAGGGCCTTTCCTACAATGAGCAGTTCTTC.

This clonotype was seen many times. In nucleotides, the CDR3 is TGCAGTGCAACCAGCCTAGCGGAATTATCCTACGAGCAGTACTTC. Translated, it gives CSATSLAELSYEQYF. The chain links TRBV20-1 to TRBJ2-7, with TRBD2 matching 7 bases. V trimming: 6 bases; J trimming: 1 base; junction bases outside the gene matches: 12. Germline CDR1 reads DFQATT; CDR2 reads SNEGSKA (reference sequence). There are 15 residues in the CDR3.

This clonotype came up a few times. The chain combines TRBV20-1 with TRBJ1-2; possible D gene TRBD1, 5 bases. Germline CDR1 is DFQATT and CDR2 is SNEGSKA (reference sequence). The length of the CDR3 is 13 residues. The V end was cut by 6 bases, the J end by 4 bases, with 15 bases between. In DNA, the CDR3 is TGCAGTGCGGAGTCCCGGGGCGCCTATGGCTACACCTTC. It translates to CSAESRGAYGYTF.

The chain carries TRBV9 and TRBJ2-7; D is tentatively TRBD1 or TRBD2 (5 bases each). The germline gives CDR1 SGDLS, CDR2 YYNGEE. This CDR3 is built from 14 residues. Trimming removed 0 bases at V and 5 bases at J, with 12 bases between. Here the CDR3 reads CASSVGPGSHEQYF. The CDR3 nucleotides read TGTGCCAGCAGCGTAGGGCCAGGGAGCCACGAGCAGTACTTC. Based on the CDR3 plus reference TRBV9 and TRBJ2-7, the full variable domain is DSGVTQTPKHLITATGQRVTLRCSPRSGDLSVYWYQQSLDQGLQFLIQYYNGEERAKGNILERFSAQQFPDLHSELNLSSLELGDSALYFCASSVGPGSHEQYFGPGTRLTVT.

This clonotype came up many times. The chain has TRBV18 and TRBJ2-5; maybe TRBD1 (5 bases). V lost 2 bases to trimming and J lost 0 bases, with 7 bases between them. The CDR3 spans 14 residues. Germline CDR1 KGHSH, CDR2 LQKENI. The CDR3 bases are TGTGCCAGCTCACCAGGACAACACCAAGAGACCCAGTACTTC. Its translation: CASSPGQHQETQYF.